This T cell receptor beta chain was recovered during a study of blood T cell repertoires in COVID-19 (TCRdb year 2020). As for the study more broadly: Samples from collaborators originated in the United States, Italy and Spain and spanned both the acute and convalescent phases of COVID-19. The prospective study material was composed of cDNA or gDNA derived from T cells, B-cell-depleted T cells, or PBMCs. Subjects who had been exposed to COVID-19, were actively infected with it, or had recovered from it provided the deeply sampled blood TCRbeta repertoires that made up the dataset. The repertoires were made available in a free public database intended to serve as a resource for research on the immune response to SARS-CoV-2. Samples were obtained from the ongoing ImmuneRACE study (first 160 participants) and from about 1,300 subjects provided by 6 global collaborators. Sample metadata almost always included a de-identified subject ID, COVID-19 status, age in years and sex. Where available, HLA class I and class II types were taken from metadata supplied by the sample provider and were not determined by assay-based typing. The paper as a whole reports these results and caveats: Clinical and demographic metadata were provided uncurated, with the amount varying by source and participant.

Its CDR3 holds 20 amino acids, cysteine through phenylalanine. Kept here is only the CDR3 DNA, which spans 60 bases and is read in frame from base 1. Trimming removed 3 bases from V and 4 bases from J; the gene matches leave 20 bases unexplained. Taken from the germline V gene, the CDR1 and CDR2 loops are LGHNA and YNFKEQ. Worth noting for this clone: Its recognized antigen is unknown. There are no base qualities to consult, and no much larger clone falls within one base.

In Seattle, one collaborating source enrolled patients while the infection was active and tracked those patients longitudinally over the course of disease. Whole blood was collected in K2EDTA tubes by collaborating institutions according to the institutions' own protocols. For TCRbeta analysis, collaborators shipped samples as frozen whole blood, isolated PBMCs, or DNA extracted from either of those sample types. TCRbeta CDR3 regions were amplified from genomic DNA using the immunoSEQ Assay, a bias-controlled multiplex PCR. Per the original workflow: Nucleated cell counts per sample were estimated from amplification of reference gene primers within the assay. Sequence reads were collapsed and filtered to measure the absolute abundance of every unique TCRbeta CDR3 rearrangement. Productive Simpson clonality was computed per sample as the square root of Simpson's diversity index over productive rearrangements. The source is immuneACCESS, and TCRdb retained only in-frame sequences with V and J called. Part of the clones is not carried over; for the studies checked, unresolved V genes explain less than half of this, and the remainder is unexplained. V, J and clone size reflect that table, while D and trimming were determined from the DNA. The sample table lists about 220,000 clones, around 85% of them with a count of one. The ten largest clones take up more than 2% of the sample.

The rearrangement joined TRBV4-2 to TRBJ2-7, with 11 bases aligning to TRBD2. Sequenced input: peripheral blood. The clonotype comes from a woman in her 70s with COVID-19, enrolled during active disease. Here the CDR3 is given as CASSHPTGTGSTSGGYEQYF. The DNA sequence reads TGTGCCAGCAGCCACCCTACCGGGACAGGCAGTACTAGCGGGGGTTACGAGCAGTACTTC.